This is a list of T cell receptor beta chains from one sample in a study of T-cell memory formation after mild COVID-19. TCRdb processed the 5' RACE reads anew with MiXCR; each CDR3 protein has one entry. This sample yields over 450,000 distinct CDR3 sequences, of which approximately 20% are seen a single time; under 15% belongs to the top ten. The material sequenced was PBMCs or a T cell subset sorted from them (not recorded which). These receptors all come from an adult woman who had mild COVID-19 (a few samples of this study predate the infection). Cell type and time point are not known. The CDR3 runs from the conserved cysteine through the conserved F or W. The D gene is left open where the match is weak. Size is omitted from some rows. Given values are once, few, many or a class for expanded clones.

CASSYSGSYLGTYEQYF TGTGCCAGCAGTTACTCCGGCTCTTATCTCGGAACCTACGAGCAGTACTTC few TRBV6-5 . TRBJ2-7
CASSLERGTEYTGELFF TGTGCCAGCAGCCTGGAACGGGGGACCGAATACACCGGGGAGCTGTTTTTT few TRBV3-1 . TRBJ2-2
CASSPSMGQPQHF TGTGCCAGCAGCCCCAGTATGGGTCAGCCCCAGCATTTT . TRBV27 . TRBJ1-5
CASSYSIGGREGEQYF TGTGCCAGCAGTTACTCGATTGGGGGCAGGGAAGGCGAGCAGTACTTC . TRBV6-6 . TRBJ2-7
CATSRDMTGSRTEAFF TGTGCCACCAGCAGAGATATGACAGGGAGTCGGACTGAAGCTTTCTTT many TRBV15 TRBD1 TRBJ1-1
CAISDLVNEQFF TGTGCCATCAGTGATCTAGTCAATGAGCAGTTCTTC . TRBV10-3 . TRBJ2-1
CATSREVEETQYF TGTGCCACCTCTCGGGAGGTAGAAGAGACCCAGTACTTC few TRBV24-1 TRBD2 TRBJ2-5
CASSLTSGRPTYEQYF TGTGCCAGCAGCCTTACTAGCGGGAGGCCGACCTACGAGCAGTACTTC few TRBV7-8 TRBD2 TRBJ2-7
CASSQGTGTVGGAFF TGTGCCAGCAGCCAAGGAACAGGGACCGTCGGAGGAGCTTTCTTT . TRBV3-1 . TRBJ1-1
CAISEPDRAGGYTF TGTGCCATCAGTGAACCCGACAGGGCCGGTGGCTACACCTTC . TRBV10-3 TRBD1 TRBJ1-2
CAYSKRASGAYNEQFF TGTGCCTACTCGAAAAGGGCTAGCGGAGCCTACAATGAGCAGTTCTTC . TRBV30 TRBD2 TRBJ2-1
CASSSRDRSGNTIYF TGTGCCAGCAGCTCCCGGGACAGGTCTGGAAACACCATATATTTT few TRBV5-5 TRBD1 TRBJ1-3
CASSLSVRTADTQYF TGTGCCAGCAGCTTGAGTGTCCGGACAGCAGATACGCAGTATTTT . TRBV7-2 . TRBJ2-3
CATSAEDRGDGYTF TGTGCCACCAGTGCCGAGGACAGGGGGGATGGCTACACCTTC few TRBV24-1 TRBD1 TRBJ1-2
CSAPPGFYALAIPGGYTF TGCAGTGCTCCTCCAGGATTTTATGCACTCGCTATTCCTGGGGGCTACACCTTC . TRBV20-1 . TRBJ1-2
CATSRDRGRWNEQFF TGTGCCACCAGCAGAGACAGGGGAAGGTGGAATGAGCAGTTCTTC . TRBV15 . TRBJ2-1
CSAGLPQKETQYF TGCAGCGCGGGACTGCCACAAAAAGAGACCCAGTACTTC . TRBV29-1 . TRBJ2-5
CASSIYRLAQPDGELFF TGTGCCAGCAGCATCTACCGACTAGCCCAGCCGGACGGGGAGCTGTTTTTT . TRBV7-9 TRBD2 TRBJ2-2
CATSRGTSGGADTQYF TGTGCCACCAGCAGAGGGACTAGCGGGGGGGCTGATACGCAGTATTTT few TRBV15 TRBD2 TRBJ2-3
CASSLARGVEAFF TGTGCCAGCAGTTTAGCGCGGGGAGTTGAAGCTTTCTTT few TRBV12-3/TRBV12-4 . TRBJ1-1
CASSDTSGKGDNQPQHF TGTGCCAGCAGTGACACGAGCGGCAAAGGGGACAATCAGCCCCAGCATTTT . TRBV6-5 . TRBJ1-5
CASSFTGGASPLHF TGCGCCAGCAGCTTTACAGGGGGGGCTTCACCCCTCCACTTT . TRBV5-1 TRBD1 TRBJ1-6
CATSRQGAGLNTIYF TGTGCCACCAGCAGACAGGGAGCGGGTCTGAACACCATATATTTT . TRBV15 . TRBJ1-3
CASSLEGFLEQYF TGCGCCAGCAGCTTAGAGGGATTCCTCGAGCAGTACTTC . TRBV5-1 . TRBJ2-7
CASSLVDTPSYEQYF TGTGCCAGCAGCTTAGTGGACACCCCCTCCTACGAGCAGTACTTC few TRBV7-9 . TRBJ2-7
CASSLSSNQPQHF TGTGCCAGCAGTTTGTCGAGCAATCAGCCCCAGCATTTT many TRBV12-3/TRBV12-4 . TRBJ1-5
CASSTNNQGGKYF TGTGCCAGCAGCACAAACAACCAAGGGGGAAAGTATTTT many TRBV7-9 . TRBJ2-3
CASSSGGPQTQYF TGTGCCAGCAGCTCGGGAGGGCCGCAGACCCAGTACTTC many TRBV7-2 TRBD2 TRBJ2-5
CASSQTFGSGYYEQYF TGTGCCAGCAGCCAAACATTTGGTAGCGGGTACTACGAGCAGTACTTC few TRBV7-8 TRBD2 TRBJ2-7
CATGQGSRAGGYTF TGTGCCACCGGGCAGGGGAGCAGGGCGGGTGGCTACACCTTC . TRBV7-2 . TRBJ1-2
CASRVLSGGFSYNEQFF TGTGCCAGCAGAGTCCTTAGCGGGGGGTTTTCCTACAATGAGCAGTTCTTC few TRBV6-1 TRBD2 TRBJ2-1
CASSRRPSSTDTQYF TGTGCCAGCAGCCGGCGGCCTTCTAGCACAGATACGCAGTATTTT few TRBV3-1 . TRBJ2-3
CAIRGTGAGTEAFF TGTGCCATCAGGGGGACAGGGGCTGGCACTGAAGCTTTCTTT once TRBV10-3 TRBD1 TRBJ1-1
CASSDSGNPGTDTQYF TGTGCCAGCAGTGATAGCGGGAATCCCGGCACAGATACGCAGTATTTT . TRBV6-4 TRBD2 TRBJ2-3
CASSGLAGYQETQYF TGTGCCAGCAGTGGTCTAGCGGGGTACCAAGAGACCCAGTACTTC once TRBV25-1 TRBD2 TRBJ2-5
CSARPAGLRSTDTQYF TGCAGTGCTAGACCCGCGGGGTTGAGAAGCACAGATACGCAGTATTTT few TRBV20-1 . TRBJ2-3
CASSSSQVSTDTQYF TGTGCCAGCAGTTCCTCCCAGGTTAGCACAGATACGCAGTATTTT few TRBV27 . TRBJ2-3
CASSISVGLGETQYF TGTGCCAGTAGTATAAGTGTCGGACTAGGAGAGACCCAGTACTTC . TRBV19 TRBD2 TRBJ2-5
CASSLGGGDYNEQFF TGCGCCAGCAGCTTGGGTGGGGGCGACTACAATGAGCAGTTCTTC few TRBV5-1 . TRBJ2-1
CASARTSGSADTQYF TGTGCCAGCGCCAGGACTAGCGGGAGTGCAGATACGCAGTATTTT many TRBV6-4 TRBD2 TRBJ2-3
CASSDDRATNEKLFF TGTGCCAGCAGTGACGACAGGGCTACTAATGAAAAACTGTTTTTT few TRBV2 TRBD1 TRBJ1-4
CSVEGEQGYEQYF TGCAGCGTTGAAGGTGAACAGGGTTACGAGCAGTACTTC few TRBV29-1 . TRBJ2-7
CATSRGITGDTEAFF TGTGCCACCAGCAGAGGAATAACAGGGGACACTGAAGCTTTCTTT few TRBV15 TRBD1 TRBJ1-1
CASSPPSGADTQYF TGCGCCAGCAGCCCCCCTAGCGGAGCAGATACGCAGTATTTT . TRBV5-1 TRBD2 TRBJ2-3